This T cell receptor beta chain is from a study of cytomegalovirus exposure and HLA in healthy donors. CDR3 length: 18 residues. The germline V gene has CDR1 MDHEN and CDR2 SYDVKM. The germline V and J ends were trimmed by 5 bases and 11 bases, with 30 bases remaining between them. The table came from immunoSEQ multiplex PCR; TCRdb's copy has only in-frame clones and leaves some out. The data contain around 350,000 clones, 86% of them seen just once; the ten biggest clones take up under 0.95%. This TCR derives from a woman younger than 30 in good health and CMV-seronegative. Material for sequencing was PBMCs. The chain recombines TRBV28 with TRBJ1-4; D might be TRBD1 (6 bases). The CDR3 DNA is TGTGCCAGCAGTCCCAATCCGGGGGCCAGGGGCTCCGGGAGGAAACTGTTTTTT. This gives the protein CASSPNPGARGSGRKLFF.